Listed below are T cell receptor beta chains from one sample, sequenced in a study of CD8 T cells in ankylosing spondylitis. From the 5' RACE reads, TCRdb called clonotypes with MiXCR, one entry per CDR3 protein. The table shows some 300,000 distinct CDR3 sequences, with less than 25% occurring only once. The specimen sequenced was blood, either unsorted or a sorted T cell fraction (not recorded which). These TCRs come from a female donor with ankylosing spondylitis or in good health (not recorded which). The CDR3 runs from the conserved cysteine through the conserved F or W. D genes are given only for firm matches. The size of a clone is reported for some rows only, either as once, few or many, or as a class for expanded clones.

cdr3_aa cdr3_nt j_call v_call clone_size d_call
CSAKSGTGNTEAFF TGCAGTGCTAAATCCGGGACAGGGAACACTGAAGCTTTCTTT TRBJ1-1 TRBV20-1 . TRBD1
CASSYPAGNQPQHF TGTGCCAGCAGTTACCCGGCAGGGAATCAGCCCCAGCATTTT TRBJ1-5 TRBV6-5 . .
CASSPGQVTDTQYF TGTGCCAGCAGTCCTGGACAGGTCACAGATACGCAGTATTTT TRBJ2-3 TRBV27 few TRBD1
CASSLPGLLTGELFF TGCGCCAGCAGCTTGCCGGGACTCCTTACCGGGGAGCTGTTTTTT TRBJ2-2 TRBV5-1 many .
CSASNGDYGYTF TGCAGTGCTAGTAACGGCGACTATGGCTACACCTTC TRBJ1-2 TRBV20-1 few .
CASRKESNQPQHF TGCGCCAGCAGAAAGGAAAGCAATCAGCCCCAGCATTTT TRBJ1-5 TRBV5-1 once .
CASSRIQETQYF TGTGCCAGCAGCCGCATCCAAGAGACCCAGTACTTC TRBJ2-5 TRBV6-2/TRBV6-3 . .
CASSTGQSTPQHF TGTGCCAGCAGTACGGGACAGTCGACGCCCCAGCATTTT TRBJ1-5 TRBV6-1 few TRBD1
CSAPTRSRELFF TGCAGTGCTCCTACCCGATCTCGGGAGCTGTTTTTT TRBJ2-2 TRBV20-1 few .
CSVGTGLGELFF TGCAGCGTTGGGACAGGGCTTGGGGAGCTGTTTTTT TRBJ2-2 TRBV29-1 . TRBD1
CASSVLSGPSTDTQYF TGTGCCAGCAGCGTCCTTAGCGGCCCTAGCACAGATACGCAGTATTTT TRBJ2-3 TRBV9 few .
CASSQVPTSGMGDTQYF TGCGCCAGCAGCCAAGTTCCGACTAGCGGGATGGGGGATACGCAGTATTTT TRBJ2-3 TRBV4-3 . TRBD2
CASRTASQPQHF TGTGCCAGTCGGACTGCAAGTCAGCCCCAGCATTTT TRBJ1-5 TRBV6-2/TRBV6-3 few .
CASSFHSGIGQETQYF TGTGCCAGCAGTTTCCATAGCGGGATAGGCCAAGAGACCCAGTACTTC TRBJ2-5 TRBV27 . TRBD2
CASRPGAVNTGELFF TGCGCCAGCAGACCTGGAGCGGTGAACACCGGGGAGCTGTTTTTT TRBJ2-2 TRBV5-1 . .
CAISDRGGEGTEAFF TGTGCCATCAGTGATCGGGGGGGTGAAGGGACTGAAGCTTTCTTT TRBJ1-1 TRBV10-3 . .
CASSQRTSGTGELFF TGTGCCAGCAGCCAAAGGACTAGCGGCACCGGGGAGCTGTTTTTT TRBJ2-2 TRBV4-2 . TRBD2
CAISEALAGGTDTQYF TGTGCCATCAGTGAGGCACTAGCGGGAGGCACAGATACGCAGTATTTT TRBJ2-3 TRBV10-3 . TRBD2
CASSSGRNEQFF TGTGCCAGCAGTTCAGGGAGGAATGAGCAGTTCTTC TRBJ2-1 TRBV28 many .
CASSLRQGSTDTQYF TGTGCCAGCAGCTTGCGACAGGGGAGCACAGATACGCAGTATTTT TRBJ2-3 TRBV7-2 . TRBD1
CAWRASGNTDTQYF TGTGCCTGGAGAGCTAGCGGGAACACAGATACGCAGTATTTT TRBJ2-3 TRBV30 few TRBD2
CAISELGGSETQYF TGTGCCATCAGTGAGTTAGGGGGCAGTGAGACCCAGTACTTC TRBJ2-5 TRBV10-3 many TRBD1
CASSEAGTSGNYEQYF TGTGCCAGCAGTGAAGCGGGGACTAGCGGGAACTACGAGCAGTACTTC TRBJ2-7 TRBV2 . TRBD2
CASRDSNNSPLHF TGTGCCAGCCGGGACTCCAATAATTCACCCCTCCACTTT TRBJ1-6 TRBV3-1 many .
CASSLRSTGNYGYTF TGTGCCAGCAGTTTAAGGAGTACAGGGAACTATGGCTACACCTTC TRBJ1-2 TRBV12-3/TRBV12-4 . .
CASSQALSASWGYTF TGCGCCAGCAGCCAAGCCCTTAGCGCCTCATGGGGCTACACCTTC TRBJ1-2 TRBV4-3 many .
CASSLEGAGATYQPQHF TGTGCCAGCAGCTTAGAAGGGGCAGGGGCCACCTATCAGCCCCAGCATTTT TRBJ1-5 TRBV11-2 . .
CASSSGVTSRGDTQYF TGTGCCAGCAGTTCCGGGGTGACGTCGAGGGGGGATACGCAGTATTTT TRBJ2-3 TRBV6-5 few .
CASSQDSRPSTDTQYF TGCGCCAGCAGCCAAGATTCGAGGCCCTCCACAGATACGCAGTATTTT TRBJ2-3 TRBV4-3 many .
CAISEFVAGAANNEQFF TGTGCCATCAGTGAGTTCGTAGCGGGAGCCGCCAACAATGAGCAGTTCTTC TRBJ2-1 TRBV10-3 . TRBD2
CASGSSPYEQYF TGTGCCTCAGGTAGCAGCCCCTACGAGCAGTACTTC TRBJ2-7 TRBV28 . .
CSVEESQKYYGYTF TGCAGCGTTGAAGAGTCCCAGAAATACTATGGCTACACCTTC TRBJ1-2 TRBV29-1 . .
CATSRDSFEQFF TGTGCCACCAGCAGAGATTCTTTTGAGCAGTTCTTC TRBJ2-1 TRBV15 few .
CASKEDNNTGELFF TGTGCCAGCAAGGAGGACAATAACACCGGGGAGCTGTTTTTT TRBJ2-2 TRBV27 . .
CSATTERRLEQYF TGCAGTGCTACGACAGAAAGACGGCTCGAGCAGTACTTC TRBJ2-7 TRBV20-1 few .
CASSQFLENYGYTF TGCGCCAGCAGCCAATTCCTTGAAAACTATGGCTACACCTTC TRBJ1-2 TRBV4-3 . .
CASSLAVGGAGQPQHF TGTGCCAGCAGCTTGGCCGTGGGGGGGGCCGGTCAGCCCCAGCATTTT TRBJ1-5 TRBV5-5 few .
CASSPARIHEQYF TGTGCCAGCAGTCCCGCTAGAATCCACGAGCAGTACTTC TRBJ2-7 TRBV27 . .
CASSLRTGTRETQYF TGTGCCAGCAGCTTACGCACCGGGACTCGAGAGACCCAGTACTTC TRBJ2-5 TRBV7-3 few .
CASSLSFAGIEGREQFF TGTGCCAGCAGCTTATCTTTCGCGGGGATTGAGGGCAGAGAGCAGTTCTTC TRBJ2-1 TRBV7-9 few .
CASSIGREGTIYF TGTGCCAGCAGCATCGGACGTGAGGGCACCATATATTTT TRBJ1-3 TRBV7-8 few .
CASSSSGAGGLTYNEQFF TGTGCCAGCAGTTCCTCGGGAGCGGGAGGGCTCACCTACAATGAGCAGTTCTTC TRBJ2-1 TRBV12-3/TRBV12-4 . TRBD2
CASRGGQQNTGELFF TGTGCCAGTCGGGGGGGACAGCAGAACACCGGGGAGCTGTTTTTT TRBJ2-2 TRBV27 . .
CSARPLAGETQYF TGCAGTGCTAGGCCACTAGCGGGAGAGACCCAGTACTTC TRBJ2-5 TRBV20-1 few TRBD2
CASSRGHSGYGYTF TGCGCCAGCAGCCGGGGACACTCTGGCTATGGCTACACCTTC TRBJ1-2 TRBV4-3 few .
CASTMPAINYGYTF TGTGCCAGCACGATGCCAGCGATAAACTATGGCTACACCTTC TRBJ1-2 TRBV11-2 . .
CASEPGLSEQFF TGTGCCAGCGAACCTGGGTTGAGTGAGCAGTTCTTC TRBJ2-1 TRBV12-3/TRBV12-4 . .
CASSYSENLETQYF TGTGCCAGCAGTTACTCGGAAAATTTAGAGACCCAGTACTTC TRBJ2-5 TRBV6-5 . .
CAIRGGTSGNTIYF TGTGCCATCAGGGGAGGCACCTCTGGAAACACCATATATTTT TRBJ1-3 TRBV10-3 . .
CASSVGRESYEQYF TGCGCCAGCAGCGTGGGACGGGAATCCTACGAGCAGTACTTC TRBJ2-7 TRBV5-1 few .
CASSQGTPWGEQYF TGTGCCAGCAGTCAGGGAACGCCGTGGGGCGAGCAGTACTTC TRBJ2-7 TRBV7-2 few .
CASSMYGKNNEQFF TGCGCCAGCAGCATGTACGGGAAGAACAATGAGCAGTTCTTC TRBJ2-1 TRBV5-1 few .
CATSDSAHSGSYNEQFF TGTGCCACCAGTGATTCAGCGCATTCGGGCTCCTACAATGAGCAGTTCTTC TRBJ2-1 TRBV24-1 many .
CSACQPNTGELFF TGCAGTGCTTGTCAGCCAAACACCGGGGAGCTGTTTTTT TRBJ2-2 TRBV20-1 many .
CASSLGSGDYGYTF TGCGCCAGCAGCTTGGGATCGGGGGACTATGGCTACACCTTC TRBJ1-2 TRBV5-1 . .
CASSHDGHSGNTIYF TGTGCCAGCAGCCATGACGGCCACTCTGGAAACACCATATATTTT TRBJ1-3 TRBV6-1 few .
CSSPGTSGTDTQYF TGCAGTTCGCCTGGGACTAGCGGCACAGATACGCAGTATTTT TRBJ2-3 TRBV20-1 few TRBD2
CASSFLAGSSYNEQFF TGCGCCAGCAGCTTCCTAGCGGGGAGCTCCTACAATGAGCAGTTCTTC TRBJ2-1 TRBV5-1 few TRBD2
CASSVTDTQYF TGTGCCAGCAGTGTAACAGATACGCAGTATTTT TRBJ2-3 TRBV12-3/TRBV12-4 many .
CCALGPGQGGSGYTF TGCTGTGCTCTCGGCCCCGGCCAGGGGGGTAGTGGCTACACCTTC TRBJ1-2 TRBV20-1 . TRBD1